This TCR beta chain appears in the sequencing data of a study of blood T cell repertoires in COVID-19 (dated by TCRdb to the early 2020s). Some background on the complete study: The collaborator samples originated in the United States, Italy and Spain and spanned the acute and convalescent phases of COVID-19. The prospective study material was composed of cDNA or gDNA derived from T cells, B-cell-depleted T cells, or PBMCs. Where HLA class I and class II types were available, the types were taken from metadata supplied by the sample provider, not from assay-based typing. The samples were drawn from the first 160 participants of the ongoing ImmuneRACE study and from 1,254 subjects provided by 6 global collaborators. The dataset comprised deeply sampled blood TCRbeta repertoires from subjects exposed to, actively infected with, or recovered from COVID-19. A de-identified subject ID, COVID-19 status, age in years and sex were almost always included in the sample metadata. The repertoires were released in a freely available public database meant as a resource for research on the immune response to SARS-CoV-2.

TCRbeta CDR3 regions were amplified from genomic DNA using the immunoSEQ Assay, a bias-controlled multiplex PCR. For the original study's pipeline: Nucleated cell counts per sample were estimated from amplification of reference gene primers within the assay. To quantify the absolute abundance of each unique TCRbeta CDR3 rearrangement, sequence reads were collapsed and filtered. Productive Simpson clonality was computed per sample as the square root of Simpson's diversity index over productive rearrangements. The source is immuneACCESS, and TCRdb retained only in-frame sequences with V and J called. Part of the clones is not carried over; for the studies checked, unresolved V genes explain less than half of this, and the remainder is unexplained. That table furnishes V, J and clone size, whereas the DNA furnished D and trimming. The sample yields fewer than 250,000 clones; approximately 83% were counted once. Roughly 5% of the sample goes to the ten largest clones.

Results the study describes overall, beyond this receptor: Clinical and demographic metadata were provided uncurated, with the amount varying by source and participant.

After removal of 3 bases from V and 10 bases from J, the junction retains 10 bases not matched to a gene. The CDR3 runs 15 amino acids, cysteine and phenylalanine included. Only CDR3 DNA remains: 45 bases, in frame from the first base. CDR1 MNHNY and CDR2 SVGAGI are derived from the germline V gene (reference sequence). Whole blood was collected in K2EDTA tubes by collaborating institutions according to the institutions' own protocols. For TCRbeta analysis, collaborators shipped samples in one of three forms: frozen whole blood, isolated PBMCs, or DNA extracted from either of those sample types. Regarding this clone: Its antigen remains undetermined. Per-base qualities were not stored, and no clone one base away is much larger.

The source of this sequence is a human donor in a cohort sampled during active COVID-19. Sequencing was done on a sample of peripheral blood. The sequence joins TRBV6-6 to TRBJ1-4; 8 central nucleotides agree with TRBD1. The nucleotides read TGTGCCAGCAGTTATCTCCCGGGACAGGCGGGAAAACTGTTTTTT. Translated, this is CASSYLPGQAGKLFF.